Shown below are 25 T cell receptor beta chains from a single sample sequenced in a study of shared clonotypes between healthy human individuals. The assay was immunoSEQ multiplex PCR, and TCRdb's table has in-frame clones only and misses some. The sample holds some 2,500,000 clones, 80% to 95% seen once. Sequencing used naive CD4+ T cells from PBMCs. Subset given: CD45RA+ positively selected. These receptors were taken from a man aged 18 to 30 in good health. Some clones in this sample may be carry-over from other donors' samples.

The CDR3 bases are TGTGCCAGCAGTCGGGCAACTAATGAAAAACTGTTTTTT. Translation: CASSRATNEKLFF. The chain uses TRBV6-4 and TRBJ1-4; no clear D. The CDR3 sequence is 13 residues long. The V gene lost 5 bases and the J gene lost 0 bases, with 4 bases spanning the gap. In germline, CDR1 is MRHNA, CDR2 SNTAGT.

The chain joins TRBV18 to TRBJ2-5; no clear D gene. The CDR3 contains 15 residues. Trimming pared 4 bases from V and 5 bases from J, leaving 17 bases between. Germline loops: CDR1 KGHSH, CDR2 LQKENI. This CDR3 reads CASSLTRQARETQYF. The CDR3 DNA reads as TGTGCCAGCTCACTAACCAGGCAGGCGCGGGAGACCCAGTACTTC. The entire variable domain, with the rest obtained from reference TRBV18 and TRBJ2-5, is as follows: NAGVMQNPRHLVRRRGQEARLRCSPMKGHSHVYWYRQLPEEGLKFMVYLQKENIIDESGMPKERFSAEFPKEGPSILRIQQVVRGDSAAYFCASSLTRQARETQYFGPGTRLLVL.

The J gene is TRBJ2-7, the V gene TRBV5-4, with 14 bases matching TRBD2. V was clipped by 3 bases and J by 6 bases; unmatched bases: 8. This CDR3 spans 16 amino acids. Per the germline V gene, CDR1 is SGHNT and CDR2 is YYREEE (reference sequence). CDR3 nucleotide sequence: TGTGCCAGCAGCTGGGGGACTAGCGGGAGAGTCGGCGAGCAGTACTTC. Protein sequence: CASSWGTSGRVGEQYF.

J is TRBJ1-4 and V is TRBV5-1, with no clear D. This CDR3 region has 13 residues. Germline V gene data show CDR1 as SGHRS and CDR2 as YFSETQ. The V gene lost 5 bases and the J gene lost 5 bases, with 10 bases spanning the gap. The CDR3 DNA is TGCGCCAGCAGTGAGACGATGAATGAAAAACTGTTTTTT. It yields the protein CASSETMNEKLFF.

The rearrangement joins TRBV7-9 to TRBJ1-3; D is unclear. Trimming left V 2 bases short and J 4 bases short, with 12 bases between. The CDR3 spans 15 residues. From germline, CDR1 is SEHNR and CDR2 FQNEAQ (reference sequence). CDR3 sequence reads: CASSLPRGTGNTIYF. The CDR3 coding sequence is TGTGCCAGCAGCTTACCCCGGGGAACGGGAAACACCATATATTTT.

V is TRBV7-8 and J is TRBJ1-1; 11 bases align to TRBD1. Germline CDR1 SGHVS, CDR2 FQNEAQ. The junction had 3 bases not matched to a gene; V was cut back by 3 bases and J by 3 bases. The CDR3 has 15 residues. In nucleotides, the CDR3 is TGTGCCAGCAGCTTCCGGGGACAGGGGGACACTGAAGCTTTCTTT. Translation gives CASSFRGQGDTEAFF.

V is TRBV5-1 and J is TRBJ2-1, with D perhaps matching TRBD1 or TRBD2 (6 bases each). Trimming removed 0 bases from V and 0 bases from J, with 10 bases in between. The CDR3 spans 16 residues. The germline V gene has CDR1 SGHRS and CDR2 YFSETQ. Here the CDR3 DNA reads TGCGCCAGCAGCTTGGATGAGGGGGGCTCCTACAATGAGCAGTTCTTC. It encodes CASSLDEGGSYNEQFF. The full variable domain, its missing parts supplied by reference TRBV5-1 and TRBJ2-1, is KAGVTQTPRYLIKTRGQQVTLSCSPISGHRSVSWYQQTPGQGLQFLFEYFSETQRNKGNFPGRFSGRQFSNSRSEMNVSTLELGDSALYLCASSLDEGGSYNEQFFGPGTRLTVL.

This chain uses TRBV4-1 with TRBJ1-6; perhaps TRBD1 as D (5 bases). CDR3 size: 15 residues. V lost 2 bases and J 11 bases, leaving 16 bases between the germline ends. Germline CDR1 reads MGHRA; CDR2 reads YSYEKL. The CDR3 nucleotides are TGCGCCAGCAGCCAATTCCACCAGGGAGGTACACCCCTCCACTTT. This translates into CASSQFHQGGTPLHF.

V gene TRBV7-9 combines with J gene TRBJ2-7; D unresolved. Germline-derived CDR1 and CDR2 are SEHNR and FQNEAQ (reference sequence). The CDR3 sequence is 15 residues long. V lost 5 bases to trimming and J lost 3 bases, with 17 bases between them. For the CDR3, the DNA is TGTGCCAGCAGCCCCGCCCGGGCGTTGGGCTACGAGCAGTACTTC. It translates to CASSPARALGYEQYF.

This clone has just one count. The chain is built from TRBV7-3 and TRBJ1-2; TRBD1 might be the D (6 bases). Germline V CDR1 and CDR2: SGHTA, FQGTGA. This CDR3 has 16 residues. V was clipped by 2 bases and J by 0 bases, with 13 bases between them. CDR3 sequence: CASSLGGGGPNYGYTF. CDR3 sequence (DNA): TGTGCCAGCAGCTTAGGAGGGGGTGGGCCTAACTATGGCTACACCTTC.

This sequence joins TRBV14 and TRBJ1-1, with a tentative D call TRBD1 (6 bases). The V end was cut by 1 base, the J end by 9 bases, with 12 bases between. The CDR3 is made up of 13 amino acids. Germline V CDR1 and CDR2: SGHDN, FVKESK. The CDR3 coding sequence is TGTGCCAGCAGCCAAGGCTGGGGGCAGAAAGCTTTCTTT. The encoded protein is CASSQGWGQKAFF.

The chain combines TRBV7-3 with TRBJ2-1; 7 bases are shared with TRBD1. Germline values: CDR1 SGHTA, CDR2 FQGTGA. V shed 5 bases and J 2 bases; nucleotides not matched to a gene: 9. This CDR3 has 16 residues. CDR3 nucleotide sequence: TGTGCCAGCAGCCTACAGGGGCAGGGGGCCTACAATGAGCAGTTCTTC. This codes for CASSLQGQGAYNEQFF. Full variable domain (rest looked up from reference TRBV7-3 and TRBJ2-1): GAGVSQTPSNKVTEKGKYVELRCDPISGHTALYWYRQSLGQGPEFLIYFQGTGAADDSGLPNDRFFAVRPEGSVSTLKIQRTERGDSAVYLCASSLQGQGAYNEQFFGPGTRLTVL.

This clone was detected once. The rearrangement uses TRBV28 and TRBJ2-3; D perhaps matches TRBD1 (6 bases). Trimming took 4 bases from V and 6 from J, leaving 23 bases between them. Per germline, CDR1 MDHEN and CDR2 SYDVKM. The CDR3 totals 17 residues. The CDR3 DNA follows: TGTGCCAGCAGTTCCCCCCCCGGGCGGCAGGGGAGCGATACGCAGTATTTT. Translation gives CASSSPPGRQGSDTQYF.

This chain joins TRBV5-4 and TRBJ2-3, with 9 bases identical to TRBD2. Germline loops: CDR1 SGHNT, CDR2 YYREEE (reference sequence). The CDR3 has 15 amino acids. With V trimmed by 0 bases and J by 4 bases, 3 bases remained unmatched. The CDR3 spells CASSLVAGESDTQYF. The CDR3 coding sequence is TGTGCCAGCAGCTTGGTAGCGGGAGAATCAGATACGCAGTATTTT.

V is TRBV7-3 and J is TRBJ2-1; TRBD2 matches 10 bases. The germline V gene encodes CDR1 SGHTA and CDR2 FQGTGA. V shed 4 bases and J 9 bases; nucleotides not matched to a gene: 9. The CDR3 spans 15 residues. The CDR3 bases are TGTGCCAGCAGCTCCCCTCTAGCGGGAGTACGTGAGCAGTTCTTC. Its protein product is CASSSPLAGVREQFF.

J is TRBJ2-3 and V is TRBV4-1; D unclear. This CDR3 comprises 16 residues. Trimming removed 1 base at V and 6 bases at J, with 17 bases between. The germline V gene has CDR1 MGHRA and CDR2 YSYEKL. The CDR3 bases are TGCGCCAGCAGCCAAGCGTCTAGTGGTTACACGGATACGCAGTATTTT. Its protein product is CASSQASSGYTDTQYF.

CDR3 nucleotide sequence: TGTGCCAGCAGCCTTGACAGCCGAGGAGCTTTCTTT. Translating gives CASSLDSRGAFF. The chain carries TRBV28 and TRBJ1-1; possibly TRBD1 for D (5 bases). This CDR3 is 12 amino acids long. Germline lookup yields CDR1 MDHEN and CDR2 SYDVKM. V was clipped by 6 bases and J by 10 bases, with 15 bases between them.

This chain joins TRBV7-9 and TRBJ2-2, with D perhaps given as TRBD1 or TRBD2 (6 bases each). There are 14 residues in the CDR3. Trimming shortened V by 8 bases and J by 3 bases, and 13 bases separated the two germline ends. Germline V gives CDR1 SEHNR, CDR2 FQNEAQ (reference sequence). CDR3 in DNA: TGTGCCAGCCGGAAGGGGGGCTACACCGGGGAGCTGTTTTTT. Translation: CASRKGGYTGELFF. The full variable domain, its missing parts supplied by reference TRBV7-9 and TRBJ2-2, is DTGVSQNPRHKITKRGQNVTFRCDPISEHNRLYWYRQTLGQGPEFLTYFQNEAQLEKSRLLSDRFSAERPKGSFSTLEIQRTEQGDSAMYLCASRKGGYTGELFFGEGSRLTVL.

The chain recombines TRBV28 with TRBJ1-6; D remains unclear. The germline gives CDR1 MDHEN, CDR2 SYDVKM. The length of the CDR3 is 18 residues. Trimming stripped 7 bases from V and 0 bases from J, with 19 bases between. The CDR3 here is CASTPPTLRSSYNSPLHF. The CDR3 DNA reads TGTGCCAGCACCCCTCCTACCCTGAGGAGCTCCTATAATTCACCCCTCCACTTT.

The J gene is TRBJ2-1, the V gene TRBV29-1, with D possibly TRBD2 on 5 matching bases. The germline CDR1 and CDR2 sequences are SQVTM and ANQGSEA. The CDR3 has 11 amino acids. The V end lost 3 bases, the J end lost 9 bases, and 9 bases lay between the germline ends. CDR3 sequence: CSVETGSEQFF. In nucleotides, the CDR3 is TGCAGCGTTGAGACGGGGAGTGAGCAGTTCTTC.

This clone has just one count. This chain links TRBV11-2 with TRBJ1-2; D is uncertain. V was trimmed by 0 bases and J by 8 bases, leaving 10 bases between them. Germline-derived CDR1 and CDR2 are SGHAT and FQNNGV. The CDR3 contains 13 residues. The CDR3 is CASSLDRTRGYTF. In nucleotides, the CDR3 is TGTGCCAGCAGCTTAGATCGTACCCGGGGCTACACCTTC.

V usage is TRBV4-3 and J usage is TRBJ2-3, with D tentatively TRBD1 (6 bases). Germline CDR1 LGHNA, CDR2 YSLEER. The ends were cut back, 1 base at V and 2 bases at J, with 16 bases in the middle. The CDR3 is 17 residues long. The CDR3 protein is CASSQGNYRDNTDTQYF. The CDR3 coding sequence is TGCGCCAGCAGCCAAGGCAATTACAGGGATAACACAGATACGCAGTATTTT.

This chain joins TRBV4-2 and TRBJ1-5, with a tentative D call TRBD1 (6 bases). The V end lost 0 bases, the J end lost 3 bases, and 15 bases lay between the germline ends. From germline, CDR1 is LGHNA and CDR2 YNFKEQ. The CDR3 has 17 amino acids. CDR3 sequence (DNA): TGTGCCAGCAGCCAAGATCAACAGGGAGCGAACAATCAGCCCCAGCATTTT. Amino acid sequence: CASSQDQQGANNQPQHF.

The gene calls are TRBV18 and TRBJ2-1; 15 bases agree with TRBD2. CDR1 and CDR2 from the germline V gene are KGHSH and LQKENI. V dropped 4 bases and J dropped 0; count of bases not matched to a gene: 7. CDR3 size: 19 residues. This CDR3 reads CASSLNPGLAGGSYNEQFF. The CDR3 nucleotides are TGTGCCAGCTCACTAAACCCGGGACTAGCGGGAGGCTCCTACAATGAGCAGTTCTTC.

The chain combines TRBV9 with TRBJ2-1; 7 bases agree with TRBD2. The junction had 7 bases not matched to a gene; V was cut back by 0 bases and J by 7 bases. The CDR3 has 15 amino acids. Germline CDR1 SGDLS, CDR2 YYNGEE. The CDR3 sequence is CASSVDPTSSNEQFF. The CDR3 nucleotides are TGTGCCAGCAGCGTAGACCCGACTAGCAGTAATGAGCAGTTCTTC.